This record covers a single T cell receptor (beta chain). No antigen is known for it. It was RNA transcripts that yielded the amplified TCR beta CDR3 regions. HTBI primers drove first-round RT-PCR of the TCR CDR3. TCRdb re-analysed the multiplex PCR reads in MiXCR, keeping a single row per CDR3 protein. The repertoire holds hundreds of thousands of distinct CDR3 sequences, approximately 14% seen once, with approximately 20% in the top ten. This entry belongs to a study of T cells in Graves' hyperthyroidism and ophthalmopathy. Study-level results: A model of 13 V-J features distinguished ophthalmopathy from stable hyperthyroidism. Ophthalmopathy got predicted by the model a median about six months before its onset.

The source material was blood. The clonotype comes from a woman aged 55-75 years with Graves' ophthalmopathy.

The CDR3, as DNA: TGTGCCAGCAGCTTTCCCACTAGCGGGAGCAATGAGCAGTTCTTC. It codes for CASSFPTSGSNEQFF. The gene calls are TRBV5-6 and TRBJ2-1; 11 bases match TRBD2. Trimming removed 2 bases from V and 6 bases from J; junction bases left unmatched: 4. The germline CDR1 and CDR2 sequences are SGHDT and YYEEEE. The length of the CDR3 is 15 residues. Together with reference TRBV5-6 and TRBJ2-1, the CDR3 gives the full variable domain: DAGVTQSPTHLIKTRGQQVTLRCSPKSGHDTVSWYQQALGQGPQFIFQYYEEEERQRGNFPDRFSGHQFPNYSSELNVNALLLGDSALYLCASSFPTSGSNEQFFGPGTRLTVL.